The TCR beta chain described here comes from a study of blood T cell repertoires in COVID-19. Looking at the study overall: COVID-19 samples from acute and convalescent phases originated in the United States, Italy and Spain.

Generated by immunoSEQ multiplex PCR, the TCRdb table keeps only in-frame clones and is missing some. Of about 140,000 clones in the sample, approximately 88% were seen once. Germline CDR1 reads ENHRY; CDR2 reads SYGVKD. V lost 10 bases and J lost 5, with 15 bases in between. CDR3 length equals 13 residues. This chain links TRBV10-3 with TRBJ2-1; a weak D match, TRBD2 (6 bases). Material for sequencing was peripheral blood. This clonotype was obtained from a human donor in a cohort sampled during active COVID-19. CDR3 in DNA: TGTGCCACGAGGGGAGGTTTGGACAATGAGCAGTTCTTC. It translates to CATRGGLDNEQFF.